The rows below give T cell receptor beta chains drawn from one sample of a study of PD-1 blockade in classical Hodgkin lymphoma. Repertoires were generated with immunoSEQ multiplex PCR, while TCRdb's copy carries only in-frame clones and drops some. Of around 150,000 clones listed, about four fifths are singletons. Sample: peripheral blood mononuclear cells (PBMCs), taken before the second cycle of nivolumab. The receptors come from a human donor with classical Hodgkin lymphoma. Each CDR3 is given with its conserved first and last residue. Fields, in order: clone size, J gene, V gene, D gene, CDR3 DNA, CDR3 protein. D genes are given only for firm matches. Rows may omit the clone size; those that give it use once, few, many or a size class.

clone size: NA; J gene: TRBJ2-7; V gene: TRBV28; D gene: TRBD1; CDR3 DNA: TGTGCCAGCAGTCCCCTGAGGGGGCAAAGTGGCGAGCAGTACTTC; CDR3 protein: CASSPLRGQSGEQYF
clone size: NA; J gene: TRBJ1-5; V gene: TRBV30; D gene: NA; CDR3 DNA: TGTGCCGTTGGGCAGGGGTCGAGGTATAGCAATCAGCCCCAGCATTTT; CDR3 protein: CAVGQGSRYSNQPQHF
clone size: NA; J gene: TRBJ2-1; V gene: TRBV5-4; D gene: NA; CDR3 DNA: TGTGCCAGCAGCTTGGCAGGGGGGAGCTCCTACAATGAGCAGTTCTTC; CDR3 protein: CASSLAGGSSYNEQFF
clone size: few; J gene: TRBJ2-5; V gene: TRBV7-6; D gene: NA; CDR3 DNA: TGTGCCAGCAGCTACCAAGAGACCCAGTACTTC; CDR3 protein: CASSYQETQYF
clone size: NA; J gene: TRBJ2-7; V gene: TRBV4-2; D gene: NA; CDR3 DNA: TGTGCCAGCAGCCATTTAGGGGTTAGGGGGAGTACCTACGAGCAGTACTTC; CDR3 protein: CASSHLGVRGSTYEQYF
clone size: NA; J gene: TRBJ2-1; V gene: TRBV7-9; D gene: NA; CDR3 DNA: TGTGCCAGCAGCTTGCCCGCAACCCCGTTCTTC; CDR3 protein: CASSLPATPFF
clone size: few; J gene: TRBJ2-1; V gene: TRBV28; D gene: NA; CDR3 DNA: TGTGCCAGCACTGGCAGTAGCGGATACTACAATGAGCAGTTCTTC; CDR3 protein: CASTGSSGYYNEQFF
clone size: NA; J gene: TRBJ2-7; V gene: TRBV7-2; D gene: TRBD2; CDR3 DNA: TGTGCCAGCAGCCCCGGACTAGCGGGGGCCCCTCAGTACTTC; CDR3 protein: CASSPGLAGAPQYF
clone size: NA; J gene: TRBJ1-6; V gene: TRBV18; D gene: TRBD1; CDR3 DNA: TGTGCCAGCTCACCTCAGGACAGGGGCTATAATTCACCCCTCCACTTT; CDR3 protein: CASSPQDRGYNSPLHF
clone size: NA; J gene: TRBJ2-7; V gene: TRBV18; D gene: NA; CDR3 DNA: TGTGCCAGCTCACCAATGGCAGGGGAAAACTCCTACGAGCAGTACTTC; CDR3 protein: CASSPMAGENSYEQYF
clone size: once; J gene: TRBJ2-5; V gene: TRBV27; D gene: TRBD1; CDR3 DNA: TGTGCCAGCAGTTTAGGACAGGGGGTGTACCAAGAGACCCAGTACTTC; CDR3 protein: CASSLGQGVYQETQYF
clone size: few; J gene: TRBJ2-5; V gene: TRBV5-1; D gene: NA; CDR3 DNA: TGCGCCAGCAGCTTGGAAGTTGGGGGGCTCGGTAGAGAGACCCAGTACTTC; CDR3 protein: CASSLEVGGLGRETQYF
clone size: NA; J gene: TRBJ2-7; V gene: TRBV11-2; D gene: TRBD2; CDR3 DNA: TGTGCCAGCAGCTGGACTAGCGGGGGAATGTACGAGCAGTACTTC; CDR3 protein: CASSWTSGGMYEQYF